This entry lists 29 T cell receptor beta chains sequenced from one sample in a study of graft-versus-host responses after intestinal transplantation. Only in-frame clones appear in the TCRdb table, and some are missing; sequencing was by immunoSEQ multiplex PCR. The table has roughly 110,000 clones, roughly 87% seen once; the top ten hold roughly 0.71%. No antigen has been assigned to these receptors. The sample in question was unstimulated CD4+ T cells sorted from spleen or lymph node cells, obtained before transplant. The receptors derive from a human donor who was the organ donor for an intestinal transplant.

The CDR3: CSVGQPHSGNTIYF. CDR3 bases: TGCAGCGTAGGACAGCCCCACTCTGGAAACACCATATATTTT. The chain couples TRBV29-1 to TRBJ1-3; D is possibly TRBD1 (6 bases). Trimming removed 6 bases from V and 0 bases from J, with 12 bases in between. Germline V gene sequence: CDR1 SQVTM, CDR2 ANQGSEA. The CDR3 is 14 residues long.

The chain is built from TRBV5-1 and TRBJ2-2; 13 bases fit TRBD2. Germline CDR1 is SGHRS and CDR2 is YFSETQ. The CDR3 consists of 17 residues. V dropped 2 bases and J dropped 7; count of bases not matched to a gene: 8. CDR3 sequence reads: CASSLPGLAGSGGELFF. CDR3 coding DNA: TGCGCCAGCAGCTTACCGGGACTAGCGGGGAGTGGCGGGGAGCTGTTTTTT. Supplemented by reference TRBV5-1 and TRBJ2-2, the full variable domain reads KAGVTQTPRYLIKTRGQQVTLSCSPISGHRSVSWYQQTPGQGLQFLFEYFSETQRNKGNFPGRFSGRQFSNSRSEMNVSTLELGDSALYLCASSLPGLAGSGGELFFGEGSRLTVL.

J is TRBJ2-1 and V is TRBV19; tentatively, D is TRBD1 (6 bases). The CDR3 is made up of 14 amino acids. The ends were cut back, 8 bases at V and 2 bases at J, with 13 bases in the middle. Germline CDR1 is LNHDA and CDR2 is SQIVND (reference sequence). The CDR3: CASGNRAPYNEQFF. As DNA, the CDR3 is TGTGCCAGTGGGAACAGGGCCCCCTACAATGAGCAGTTCTTC. The variable domain in full, with the rest retrieved from reference TRBV19 and TRBJ2-1, is DGGITQSPKYLFRKEGQNVTLSCEQNLNHDAMYWYRQDPGQGLRLIYYSQIVNDFQKGDIAEGYSVSREKKESFPLTVTSAQKNPTAFYLCASGNRAPYNEQFFGPGTRLTVL.

The V call is TRBV5-5, the J call TRBJ1-4, with D maybe TRBD1 (6 bases). Germline loops: CDR1 SGHKS, CDR2 YYEKEE (reference sequence). V was trimmed by 2 bases and J by 8 bases, leaving 13 bases between them. This CDR3 contains 14 residues. The CDR3 loop reads CASSLSGAEEKLFF. The CDR3 nucleotides read TGTGCCAGCAGCTTATCGGGGGCAGAGGAAAAACTGTTTTTT.

The rearrangement uses TRBV5-1 and TRBJ2-2, with D perhaps assigned TRBD1 or TRBD2 (5 bases each). The CDR3 is 16 amino acids. Germline V CDR1 and CDR2: SGHRS, YFSETQ. V shed 0 bases and J shed 4 bases, with 13 bases lying between them. CDR3 bases: TGCGCCAGCAGCTTGGCTCGAGAGAGGGGCACCGGGGAGCTGTTTTTT. Translating gives CASSLARERGTGELFF.

The chain uses TRBV19 and TRBJ1-6; D remains unclear. Trimming removed 5 bases at V and 8 bases at J, with 16 bases between. Germline CDR1 reads LNHDA; CDR2 reads SQIVND (reference sequence). This CDR3 contains 15 residues. CDR3 bases: TGTGCCAGTAGTCTTCGGCGGGGTGGGGATTCACCCCTCCACTTT. As protein: CASSLRRGGDSPLHF.

V is TRBV5-1 and J is TRBJ2-2; D is perhaps TRBD2 (5 bases). Trimming pared 4 bases from V and 8 bases from J, leaving 9 bases between. Germline values: CDR1 SGHRS, CDR2 YFSETQ. CDR3 size: 12 residues. The DNA for the CDR3 is TGCGCCAGCAGCGAGGGCCGAGGGGAGCTGTTTTTT. Translation gives CASSEGRGELFF. The complete variable domain, with remaining parts taken from reference TRBV5-1 and TRBJ2-2, reads KAGVTQTPRYLIKTRGQQVTLSCSPISGHRSVSWYQQTPGQGLQFLFEYFSETQRNKGNFPGRFSGRQFSNSRSEMNVSTLELGDSALYLCASSEGRGELFFGEGSRLTVL.

A single count supports this clone. This rearrangement joins TRBV18 to TRBJ2-1, with 7 bases that match TRBD1. The CDR3 covers 16 residues. Looked up from germline, CDR1 is KGHSH and CDR2 is LQKENI. Trimming at V came to 5 bases and at J to 0 bases, leaving 7 bases not matched to a gene. For the CDR3, the DNA is TGTGCCAGCTCAACGTACAGGGGACGCTCCTACAATGAGCAGTTCTTC. It translates to CASSTYRGRSYNEQFF. The full variable domain, with the rest looked up from reference TRBV18 and TRBJ2-1, is NAGVMQNPRHLVRRRGQEARLRCSPMKGHSHVYWYRQLPEEGLKFMVYLQKENIIDESGMPKERFSAEFPKEGPSILRIQQVVRGDSAAYFCASSTYRGRSYNEQFFGPGTRLTVL.

V gene TRBV4-1 combines with J gene TRBJ2-7, with 9 nucleotides matching TRBD1. V gave up 2 bases and J gave up 4 bases; unmatched junction bases: 12. Germline V CDR1 and CDR2: MGHRA, YSYEKL. The CDR3 is made up of 17 amino acids. The CDR3 loop is CASSQTSRDRALYEQYF. As DNA, the CDR3 is TGCGCCAGCAGCCAAACTTCCCGGGACAGGGCTTTGTACGAGCAGTACTTC.

The chain links TRBV10-3 to TRBJ1-1; the D is unclear. Germline V lookup: CDR1 ENHRY, CDR2 SYGVKD. This CDR3 contains 12 residues. The ends were cut back, 3 bases at V and 0 bases at J, with 2 bases in the middle. CDR3 sequence (DNA): TGTGCCATCAGTGAACTGAACACTGAAGCTTTCTTT. This sequence encodes CAISELNTEAFF.

The chain couples TRBV27 to TRBJ2-7; 7 bases fit TRBD2. Trimming cost V 5 bases and J 4 bases; bases outside gene matches: 14. This CDR3 has 16 amino acids. Germline CDR1 reads MNHEY; CDR2 reads SMNVEV (reference sequence). The CDR3 loop is CASSAYSGTIEYEQYF. CDR3 nucleotides: TGTGCCAGCAGTGCATACTCCGGGACTATAGAGTACGAGCAGTACTTC.

The chain employs TRBV13 and TRBJ1-2; 9 nucleotides agree with TRBD1. The CDR3 is 14 amino acids. Trimming cost V 5 bases and J 3 bases; bases outside gene matches: 4. Germline V gene lookup returns CDR1 PRHDT and CDR2 FYEKMQ (reference sequence). CDR3 sequence: CASSRTGVDYGYTF. The CDR3 nucleotides are TGTGCCAGCAGCCGGACAGGGGTTGACTATGGCTACACCTTC.

V gene TRBV11-2 combines with J gene TRBJ2-7; 15 nucleotides agree with TRBD2. CDR1 and CDR2 from the germline V gene are SGHAT and FQNNGV. With V trimmed by 5 bases and J by 7 bases, 3 bases remained unmatched. This CDR3 contains 14 residues. The CDR3 region has the DNA TGTGCCAGCAGCGGACTAGCGGGAGGGTGGGAGCAGTACTTC. The encoded protein is CASSGLAGGWEQYF. The full variable domain, in which reference TRBV11-2 and TRBJ2-7 provide the parts outside the CDR3, is EAGVAQSPRYKIIEKRQSVAFWCNPISGHATLYWYQQILGQGPKLLIQFQNNGVVDDSQLPKDRFSAERLKGVDSTLKIQPAKLEDSAVYLCASSGLAGGWEQYFGPGTRLTVT.

V and J are TRBV5-1 and TRBJ1-1; D ambiguous. Germline V gene lookup returns CDR1 SGHRS and CDR2 YFSETQ. V lost 0 bases and J lost 1, with 10 bases in between. This CDR3 region has 15 residues. CDR3 bases: TGCGCCAGCAGCTTGGACGCAGGAGAGAACACTGAAGCTTTCTTT. This codes for CASSLDAGENTEAFF. Variable domain in full (rest from reference TRBV5-1 and TRBJ1-1): KAGVTQTPRYLIKTRGQQVTLSCSPISGHRSVSWYQQTPGQGLQFLFEYFSETQRNKGNFPGRFSGRQFSNSRSEMNVSTLELGDSALYLCASSLDAGENTEAFFGQGTRLTVV.

V and J are TRBV6-5 and TRBJ2-7; no firm D call. Germline V gene sequence: CDR1 MNHEY, CDR2 SVGAGI. Between the trimmed V and J ends, which lost 0 bases and 6 bases, there was a span of 12 bases. The CDR3 is made up of 14 amino acids. The CDR3, as DNA: TGTGCCAGCAGTTACTCGAAGATATGGTCCGAGCAGTACTTC. It codes for CASSYSKIWSEQYF.

This clone was detected only once. The chain links TRBV15 to TRBJ2-5, with D unclear. This CDR3 is 13 amino acids long. V gave up 2 bases and J gave up 3 bases, with 7 bases separating them. Germline V lookup: CDR1 LNHNV, CDR2 YYDKDF (reference sequence). CDR3 sequence: CATSRPIEETQYF. The CDR3 DNA reads as TGTGCCACCAGCAGACCGATCGAAGAGACCCAGTACTTC.

The J gene is TRBJ2-7, the V gene TRBV11-2; 9 nucleotides line up with TRBD2. CDR1 SGHAT and CDR2 FQNNGV come from the germline V gene. The CDR3 sequence is 16 residues long. V lost 0 bases to trimming and J lost 2 bases; unmatched junction nucleotides: 5. In nucleotides, the CDR3 is TGTGCCAGCAGCTTAGATCAAGCGGGAGGAACCTACGAGCAGTACTTC. It is translated as CASSLDQAGGTYEQYF.

The chain combines TRBV6-1 with TRBJ1-5, with TRBD1 as a possible D gene (5 bases). The germline V gene encodes CDR1 MNHNS and CDR2 SASEGT. This CDR3 is 14 amino acids long. Between the trimmed V and J ends, which lost 8 bases and 11 bases, there was a span of 22 bases. The CDR3 sequence is CASGSDSPNGAQHF. In DNA, the CDR3 is TGTGCCAGCGGGTCCGACAGCCCCAATGGGGCCCAGCATTTT.

The gene calls are TRBV29-1 and TRBJ2-1; 16 bases are a match to TRBD2. The germline CDR1 and CDR2 sequences are SQVTM and ANQGSEA. The trim removed 7 bases at V and 0 bases at J, leaving 6 bases unmatched. There are 17 residues in the CDR3. CDR3 in DNA: TGCAGCGCGGCCGGGACTAGCGGGAGGGGCTCCTACAATGAGCAGTTCTTC. Protein product: CSAAGTSGRGSYNEQFF.

The CDR3 region is CASSLIRGPYNEQFF. CDR3 DNA: TGTGCCAGCAGTTTAATACGGGGGCCTTACAATGAGCAGTTCTTC. The chain uses TRBV27 and TRBJ2-1; D may match TRBD1 or TRBD2 (6 bases each). The CDR3 contains 15 residues. CDR1 and CDR2 from the germline V gene are MNHEY and SMNVEV (reference sequence). V dropped 2 bases and J dropped 4 bases, with 12 bases sitting between them.

This clone was seen once. The CDR3 sequence is CASMFVRDGYTF. The CDR3, as DNA: TGTGCCAGCATGTTCGTGAGGGACGGCTACACCTTC. The chain links TRBV6-1 to TRBJ1-2; TRBD1 is a possible D gene (5 bases). CDR1 is MNHNS and CDR2 is SASEGT in the germline V gene. Trimming stripped 7 bases from V and 8 bases from J, with 14 bases between. CDR3 length: 12 residues.

This clone was found once. The gene calls are TRBV29-1 and TRBJ2-1; perhaps D is TRBD1 or TRBD2 (5 bases each). The CDR3 contains 10 residues. The germline gives CDR1 SQVTM, CDR2 ANQGSEA. Trimming took off 5 bases at V and 15 bases at J, with 14 bases between the two ends. The CDR3 is CSVRDAAPFF. CDR3 nucleotide sequence: TGCAGCGTTCGGGACGCCGCCCCGTTCTTC.

The CDR3 bases are TGTGCCAGCTCACACAGCGGACAGGGGGCGTCGATTAATCAGCCCCAGCATTTT. It codes for CASSHSGQGASINQPQHF. V is TRBV18 and J is TRBJ1-5, with 11 bases aligning to TRBD1. The CDR3 is made up of 18 amino acids. CDR1 KGHSH and CDR2 LQKENI come from the germline V gene. Unmatched junction bases numbered 12, after V lost 4 bases and J lost 4 bases.

This chain joins TRBV5-1 and TRBJ2-5, with D perhaps matching TRBD2 (5 bases). Germline assignment: CDR1 SGHRS and CDR2 YFSETQ. The CDR3 extends over 14 amino acids. The germline V and J ends were trimmed by 0 bases and 3 bases, with 9 bases remaining between them. The DNA for the CDR3 is TGCGCCAGCAGCTTGGCCCCTAGCAAAGAGACCCAGTACTTC. Its protein is CASSLAPSKETQYF.

This rearrangement joins TRBV6-6 to TRBJ2-5; the D is unclear. The CDR3 is made up of 15 amino acids. Germline lookup yields CDR1 MNHNY and CDR2 SVGAGI (reference sequence). The ends were cut back, 2 bases at V and 1 base at J, with 11 bases in the middle. CDR3 bases: TGTGCCAGCAGTTACGGGCAGACCTTCCAAGAGACCCAGTACTTC. Translation: CASSYGQTFQETQYF.

This chain joins TRBV5-1 and TRBJ2-5; 9 bases are shared with TRBD2. The DNA end is more similar to TRBJ2-7, so the J call may be wrong. The CDR3 has 16 residues. The V gene's germline CDR1 is SGHRS and CDR2 YFSETQ. The CDR3 bases are TGCGCCAGCAGCTTGGGCCTAGCGGGACGCACCTACGAGCAGTACTTC. The encoded protein is CASSLGLAGRTYEQYF.

V and J are TRBV2 and TRBJ1-1; D is ambiguous. Germline V lookup: CDR1 SNHLY, CDR2 FYNNEI. There are 13 residues in the CDR3. Deletions cut 1 base from V and 5 bases from J, with 8 bases between. DNA for the CDR3: TGTGCCAGCAGTGAAGAAATGGGGACTGAAGCTTTCTTT. This encodes CASSEEMGTEAFF.

The J gene is TRBJ1-2, the V gene TRBV27, with D possibly being TRBD1 (6 bases). The CDR3 is 13 residues long. The germline V gene encodes CDR1 MNHEY and CDR2 SMNVEV (reference sequence). Deletions cut 6 bases from V and 4 bases from J, with 12 bases between. The DNA for the CDR3 is TGTGCCAGCAGGGAATACAGGGCCTATGGCTACACCTTC. Amino acids: CASREYRAYGYTF.

This clone was recorded a few times. The rearrangement links TRBV10-3 to TRBJ1-3, with D uncertain. This CDR3 is 12 amino acids long. Trimming shortened V by 6 bases and J by 4 bases, and 7 bases separated the two germline ends. Germline V gene data show CDR1 as ENHRY and CDR2 as SYGVKD. The CDR3 reads CAISDSGNTIYF. CDR3 coding DNA: TGTGCCATCAGCGACTCCGGAAACACCATATATTTT.